The 19 T cell receptor beta chains given below trace back to one sample, sequenced in a study of identical twins. TCRdb reanalysed the 5' RACE reads using MiXCR and keeps one entry per CDR3 protein. Of about 810,000 distinct CDR3 sequences listed, 12% are singletons. Separately, the same data were catalogued under a study of yellow fever vaccine responses in identical twins.

Material for sequencing was PBMCs. These receptors all stem from a woman aged 18-29 years in good health.

This clonotype appeared a few times. The chain combines TRBV6-2 or TRBV6-3 with TRBJ2-3; D ambiguous. The germline CDR1 and CDR2 sequences are MNHEY and SVGEGT. This CDR3 spans 14 amino acids. Trimming took 4 bases from V and 0 from J, leaving 8 bases between them. CDR3 in amino acids: CASSLVKSTDTQYF. DNA of the CDR3: TGTGCCAGCAGTTTGGTGAAAAGCACAGATACGCAGTATTTT.

V is TRBV10-3 and J is TRBJ1-5; maybe TRBD1 (5 bases). The CDR3 is 15 amino acids. The germline gives CDR1 ENHRY, CDR2 SYGVKD. The V end lost 1 base, the J end lost 4 bases, and 11 bases lay between the germline ends. The DNA for the CDR3 is TGTGCCATCAGTGAGTGGGCAGGGCGAAATCAGCCCCAGCATTTT. This translates into CAISEWAGRNQPQHF.

The table lists this clonotype with a few counts. The genes are TRBV5-5 and TRBJ1-3, with unresolved D. The V and J ends lost 0 bases and 2 bases respectively, with 12 bases between them. This CDR3 spans 16 amino acids. Germline CDR1 and CDR2: SGHKS and YYEKEE (reference sequence). CDR3 bases: TGTGCCAGCAGCTTGGTCCCCCCGGGAGCTGGAAACACCATATATTTT. Its translation is CASSLVPPGAGNTIYF.

V usage is TRBV7-2 and J usage is TRBJ2-1; 9 bases fit TRBD2. CDR1 is SGHTA, CDR2 FQGNSA, per germline. V lost 5 bases to trimming and J lost 9 bases; unmatched junction nucleotides: 17. The CDR3 runs 17 residues. CDR3 in DNA: TGTGCCAGCAGCCGAGATGGTAGCGGGGGTTCTATGGGTGAGCAGTTCTTC. This sequence encodes CASSRDGSGGSMGEQFF.

This clonotype occurred a few times. The chain couples TRBV6-1 to TRBJ2-7; the match to TRBD2 covers 9 bases. Germline V CDR1 and CDR2: MNHNS, SASEGT. The V gene end was trimmed by 8 bases and the J gene end by 7 bases; junction bases not matched to a gene: 9. CDR3 length: 13 residues. CDR3 protein: CASHSGLAGEQYV. CDR3 DNA sequence: TGTGCCAGCCATAGCGGGCTAGCGGGAGAGCAGTACGTC.

This clonotype occurred many times. V is TRBV7-9 and J is TRBJ2-2; D gene ambiguous. Germline assignment: CDR1 SEHNR and CDR2 FQNEAQ (reference sequence). The V end lost 5 bases, the J end lost 3 bases, and 7 bases lay between the germline ends. The CDR3 has 13 residues. Here the CDR3 DNA reads TGTGCCAGCAGCACCACAGACACCGGGGAGCTGTTTTTT. As protein: CASSTTDTGELFF.

This clonotype was seen a handful of times. The chain carries TRBV11-2 and TRBJ2-5, with 7 bases lining up with TRBD2. V shed 2 bases, J shed 6 bases, and the junction held 9 bases outside the gene matches. CDR3 length: 15 residues. CDR1 SGHAT and CDR2 FQNNGV come from the germline V gene. CDR3 in DNA: TGTGCCAGCAGCTTAACCCAGCGGGACCGGCAGACCCAGTACTTC. Protein: CASSLTQRDRQTQYF.

This clonotype was found many times. The V call is TRBV12-3 or TRBV12-4, the J call TRBJ1-5, with D possibly being TRBD1 (5 bases). The germline V and J ends were trimmed by 5 bases and 5 bases, with 10 bases remaining between them. The CDR3 has 13 residues. The CDR3 spells CASSEGTYQPQHF. CDR3 nucleotides: TGTGCCAGCAGTGAGGGGACCTATCAGCCCCAGCATTTT.

This clonotype was found a few times. The chain recombines TRBV28 with TRBJ2-3; 7 nucleotides align to TRBD1. The CDR3 extends over 15 amino acids. Germline V gene data show CDR1 as MDHEN and CDR2 as SYDVKM. V trimming: 5 bases; J trimming: 4 bases; junction bases outside the gene matches: 9. CDR3 in amino acids: CASSVGGARADTQYF. CDR3 DNA sequence: TGTGCCAGCAGTGTAGGGGGCGCGAGGGCAGATACGCAGTATTTT.

The rearrangement links TRBV18 to TRBJ2-5, with D unresolved. Germline V gene lookup returns CDR1 KGHSH and CDR2 LQKENI. The CDR3 is 14 amino acids. V lost 0 bases to trimming and J lost 1 base, with 6 bases between them. The CDR3 loop reads CASSPPHFQETQYF. CDR3 DNA sequence: TGTGCCAGCTCACCACCGCACTTCCAAGAGACCCAGTACTTC. Using reference TRBV18 and TRBJ2-5 for the parts outside the CDR3, the full variable domain is NAGVMQNPRHLVRRRGQEARLRCSPMKGHSHVYWYRQLPEEGLKFMVYLQKENIIDESGMPKERFSAEFPKEGPSILRIQQVVRGDSAAYFCASSPPHFQETQYFGPGTRLLVL.

This CDR3 reads CASSYSPLGSLPGDYGYTF. Here the CDR3 DNA reads TGTGCCAGCAGTTACTCCCCGCTAGGAAGTTTACCGGGAGACTATGGCTACACCTTC. The gene calls are TRBV6-5 and TRBJ1-2; D is unresolved. Between the trimmed V and J ends, which lost 0 bases and 3 bases, there was a span of 23 bases. Germline V gives CDR1 MNHEY, CDR2 SVGAGI. The CDR3 spans 19 residues.

This rearrangement joins TRBV12-3 or TRBV12-4 to TRBJ2-1; D is undetermined. CDR3 length equals 13 residues. V lost 5 bases, J lost 5 bases, and 10 bases lay in between. CDR3 loop: CASSKADHNEQFF. The CDR3 nucleotides read TGTGCCAGCAGTAAGGCGGACCACAATGAGCAGTTCTTC.

CDR3 residues: CSARDGTVGEQYV. CDR3 nucleotides: TGCAGTGCTAGAGATGGGACAGTGGGCGAGCAGTACGTC. The chain carries TRBV20-1 and TRBJ2-7, with TRBD1 identical over 7 bases. Germline CDR1 and CDR2: DFQATT and SNEGSKA (reference sequence). Losses at the gene ends were 0 bases for V and 6 bases for J; bases not matched to a gene: 5. The CDR3 length is 13 residues.

The chain joins TRBV5-1 to TRBJ1-1, with TRBD1 matching 8 bases. The trim removed 5 bases at V and 1 base at J, leaving 4 bases unmatched. The CDR3 totals 14 residues. CDR1 SGHRS and CDR2 YFSETQ come from the germline V gene. The CDR3 coding sequence is TGCGCCAGCAGTCGGACAGGGCCGAACACTGAAGCTTTCTTT. Protein: CASSRTGPNTEAFF.

This clonotype was observed a handful of times. The genes are TRBV3-1 and TRBJ1-1, with 8 bases that match TRBD1. There are 16 residues in the CDR3. V lost 2 bases, J lost 2 bases, and 7 bases stayed unmatched. The germline V gene encodes CDR1 LGHDT and CDR2 YNNKEL (reference sequence). CDR3 residues: CASSQNPGGSNTEAFF. CDR3 nucleotides: TGTGCCAGCAGCCAAAATCCAGGGGGCTCAAACACTGAAGCTTTCTTT.

This clonotype was seen ten or more times. The chain couples TRBV29-1 to TRBJ2-1; 7 positions agree with TRBD1. Germline V lookup: CDR1 SQVTM, CDR2 ANQGSEA. J lost 0 bases, V lost 3 bases, and 8 bases had no gene match. The CDR3 contains 16 residues. CDR3 protein: CSVDGRQGASYNEQFF. In DNA, the CDR3 is TGCAGCGTTGATGGGAGACAGGGTGCCTCCTACAATGAGCAGTTCTTC.

The J gene is TRBJ2-1, the V gene TRBV7-3; TRBD2 is a possible D gene (5 bases). Germline V CDR1 and CDR2: SGHTA, FQGTGA. Trimming stripped 0 bases from V and 4 bases from J, with 10 bases between. The CDR3 extends over 15 amino acids. The CDR3: CASSLTSARYNEQFF. CDR3 coding DNA: TGTGCCAGCAGCTTAACTAGCGCGCGGTACAATGAGCAGTTCTTC.

This clonotype was seen many times. This chain joins TRBV5-1 and TRBJ2-7; D gene unclear. This CDR3 spans 14 amino acids. Germline values: CDR1 SGHRS, CDR2 YFSETQ. Trimming shortened V by 1 base and J by 0 bases, and 8 bases separated the two germline ends. The CDR3 DNA reads as TGCGCCAGCAGCTTGTCGGATAGCTCCTACGAGCAGTACTTC. Its translation is CASSLSDSSYEQYF.

Here the CDR3 DNA reads TGTGCCAGCAGCTTCAAGGCGGGACTAGCGGGACTTAATTCGAACACCGGGGAGCTGTTTTTT. Its translation is CASSFKAGLAGLNSNTGELFF. The chain recombines TRBV11-1 with TRBJ2-2; 13 bases are a match to TRBD2. The CDR3 is 21 residues long. Germline V gives CDR1 SGHAT, CDR2 FQDESV (reference sequence). V trimming: 3 bases; J trimming: 0 bases; junction bases outside the gene matches: 13.